This T cell receptor beta chain was recorded in a study of neoadjuvant anti-PD-1 for oral cavity cancer. This clone was recorded at least ten times. Measured with immunoSEQ multiplex PCR; TCRdb has only the in-frame clones, and not every one. The table records around 35,000 clones, 35% to 40% of them present only once. Time point noted: after neoadjuvant nivolumab, at surgical resection. The V gene's germline CDR1 is LNHDA and CDR2 SQIVND (reference sequence). The CDR3 is 15 residues long. V gave up 6 bases and J gave up 8 bases; unmatched junction bases: 12. The chain joins TRBV19 to TRBJ2-1; TRBD2 matches 8 bases. The sample in question was tumor tissue, obtained after nivolumab (anti-PD-1) treatment. The origin of this receptor is a person aged 35 to 85 with oral cavity squamous cell carcinoma. This chain's CDR3 is CASSLGLGILDEQFF. DNA for the CDR3: TGTGCCAGTAGCTTGGGACTAGGGATTTTGGATGAGCAGTTCTTC. The full variable domain, in which reference TRBV19 and TRBJ2-1 provide the parts outside the CDR3, is DGGITQSPKYLFRKEGQNVTLSCEQNLNHDAMYWYRQDPGQGLRLIYYSQIVNDFQKGDIAEGYSVSREKKESFPLTVTSAQKNPTAFYLCASSLGLGILDEQFFGPGTRLTVL.